One sample yielded the 8 T cell receptor beta chains listed below, sequenced in a study of T cell repertoires in cytomegalovirus infection. Each CDR3 protein gets one entry after TCRdb re-called the reads with MiXCR. The sample consists of around 450,000 distinct CDR3 sequences, 31% of them appearing once. What was sequenced was PBMCs. Receptors originate from a human donor in good health (CMV status not recorded). Some clones in this sample may be carry-over from other donors' samples.

The CDR3 bases are TGTGCCAGCACTTTGGACCATACACGGGACGAGCAGTACTTC. Translated, it gives CASTLDHTRDEQYF. The chain links TRBV6-6 to TRBJ2-7; D is unresolved. The CDR3 length is 14 residues. Trimming removed 7 bases at V and 5 bases at J, with 18 bases between. The V gene's germline CDR1 is MNHNY and CDR2 SVGAGI (reference sequence).

The chain combines TRBV24-1 with TRBJ2-7, with D perhaps matching TRBD2 (6 bases). The germline V and J ends were trimmed by 4 bases and 5 bases, with 14 bases remaining between them. Germline lookup yields CDR1 KGHDR and CDR2 SFDVKD. The CDR3 loop spans 14 amino acids. In DNA form, the CDR3 reads TGTGCCACCAGTGACAAGACTAGTTCCCACGAGCAGTACTTC. As protein: CATSDKTSSHEQYF.

This clonotype was recorded at least ten times. The chain carries TRBV7-2 and TRBJ2-7; 9 bases map to TRBD2. The CDR3 contains 15 residues. J was trimmed by 2 bases and V by 4 bases; bases with no gene match: 6. Germline V CDR1 and CDR2: SGHTA, FQGNSA. CDR3 sequence: CASSSFSGGPYEQYF. DNA for the CDR3: TGTGCCAGCAGCTCCTTTAGCGGGGGACCCTACGAGCAGTACTTC.

This clonotype appeared many times. In nucleotides, the CDR3 is TGTGCCAGCAGTTACAGGGGGGATACGCAGTATTTT. Protein sequence: CASSYRGDTQYF. The genes are TRBV6-6 and TRBJ2-3; weak D call: TRBD1 (6 bases). The germline V and J ends were trimmed by 2 bases and 6 bases, with 6 bases remaining between them. CDR1 is MNHNY and CDR2 is SVGAGI in the germline V gene (reference sequence). CDR3 length: 12 amino acids.

The CDR3 loop is CASSVGGRDYGYTF. DNA of the CDR3: TGTGCCAGCAGCGTTGGAGGGAGGGACTATGGCTACACCTTC. The V call is TRBV9, the J call TRBJ1-2; D unclear. Germline CDR1 reads SGDLS; CDR2 reads YYNGEE. The CDR3 spans 14 residues. Trimming took 2 bases from V and 3 from J, leaving 11 bases between them.

At least ten counts were recorded for this clonotype. The rearrangement links TRBV28 to TRBJ1-3, with 8 positions matching TRBD1. The CDR3 has 15 residues. J was trimmed by 0 bases and V by 6 bases; bases with no gene match: 4. Per the germline V gene, CDR1 is MDHEN and CDR2 is SYDVKM. The CDR3 bases are TGTGCCAGCAGCCCCGGGACAGGCTCTGGAAACACCATATATTTT. Translated, it gives CASSPGTGSGNTIYF.

In its sample, this clonotype was seen many times. This chain links TRBV20-1 with TRBJ2-7; weak D call: TRBD2 (5 bases). Germline CDR1 is DFQATT and CDR2 is SNEGSKA (reference sequence). Trimming removed 2 bases at V and 0 bases at J, with 11 bases between. This CDR3 comprises 14 residues. Written as DNA, the CDR3 is TGCAGTGCTAGACCGGGGATGAGCTCCTACGAGCAGTACTTC. Protein product: CSARPGMSSYEQYF.

This clonotype showed up just a few times. This rearrangement joins TRBV6-5 to TRBJ2-3; TRBD2 might be the D (6 bases). Germline V gene data show CDR1 as MNHEY and CDR2 as SVGAGI. The ends were cut back, 6 bases at V and 0 bases at J, with 10 bases in the middle. The CDR3 is 14 residues long. Here the CDR3 DNA reads TGTGCCAGCAGGCCCGGACTAAGCACAGATACGCAGTATTTT. It yields the protein CASRPGLSTDTQYF.